This entry lists 32 T cell receptor delta chains sequenced from one sample in a study of γδ T cells in repeated Plasmodium falciparum infection. Flow sorting of PBMC yielded separate Vgamma9/Vdelta2+ and Vdelta2-negative gammadelta T cell populations for bulk repertoire analysis. TCRdb processed the multiplex PCR reads again with the CATT caller. The table lists roughly 90,000 delta-chain clones, 0.75% to 1% of them singletons. Sample: gamma-delta T cells from blood. These receptors were obtained from a pool of human donors (malaria-infected and uninfected, not separated).

This clone was counted at least ten times. TCRdb assigns this DNA the protein of a much larger clone, which departs from its translation at residue 4; this likely reflects a read error, and the protein shown comes from translating the DNA. The chain recombines TRDV1 with TRDJ1; 9 bases match TRDD3. The V and J ends lost 7 bases and 7 bases, in that order; junction bases with no gene match: 19. The germline V gene encodes CDR1 TSWWSYY and CDR2 QGS. The length of the CDR3 is 17 residues. This chain's CDR3 is CALAPSLGDEELSKLIF. The CDR3 coding sequence is TGTGCTCTTGCTCCCAGCCTGGGGGATGAGGAGCTCTCTAAACTCATCTTT.

Many counts were recorded for this clone. For this DNA, TCRdb reports the protein of a much larger clone, which diverges at residue 3, most likely from a read error; the protein presented here is translated directly from the DNA. This chain links TRDV2 with TRDJ1; 11 bases fit TRDD3. Germline CDR1 GEAIGNYY, CDR2 EKD. CDR3 length: 16 residues. The CDR3 DNA reads TGTGCCCGTGACACGATGGGGGATACGGACACCGATAAACTCATCTTT. As protein: CARDTMGDTDTDKLIF.

In regard to this clone: The amino acid sequence in TCRdb belongs to a much larger clone and departs from this DNA's translation at residue 4, likely a sequencing read error; the sequence shown is translated from the DNA. V is TRDV2 and J is TRDJ1; D is undetermined. The J gene, not given by TCRdb, was assigned here from a germline match of the nucleotide sequence. Germline-derived CDR1 and CDR2 are GEAIGNYY and EKD. This CDR3 contains 14 residues. The CDR3 region has the DNA TGTGCCTGTGTCACCGTAATGTACACCGATAAACTCATCTTT. The encoded protein is CACVTVMYTDKLIF.

This clone was counted at least ten times. TCRdb pairs this DNA with a much larger clone's protein that differs at residue 13, likely a read error; the protein shown was translated from the DNA. The V call is TRDV2, the J call TRDJ1, with 9 bases identical to TRDD3. As TCRdb names no J gene, one was assigned here on the basis of a DNA match to germline. This CDR3 spans 16 amino acids. Germline CDR1 reads GEAIGNYY; CDR2 reads EKD. CDR3: CACDTAWGISTDRLIF. The CDR3 DNA reads TGTGCCTGTGACACCGCCTGGGGGATCAGCACCGATAGACTCATCTTT.

This clone was seen more than once but under ten times. TCRdb's entry gives the protein of a much larger clone, which mismatches this DNA's translation at residue 9, likely from a read error; the protein reported here is translated from the DNA. The chain is built from TRDV2 and TRDJ2, with D possibly TRDD3 on 5 matching bases. Because TCRdb records no J gene, it was assigned here through a match of the DNA to germline. The germline V gene encodes CDR1 GEAIGNYY and CDR2 EKD. This CDR3 spans 16 amino acids. V lost 0 bases and J lost 7, with 17 bases in between. The CDR3 reads CACDTVLPRGLAQLFF. DNA for the CDR3: TGTGCCTGTGACACCGTTTTGCCTAGGGGACTAGCACAACTCTTCTTT.

This clone was detected only a few times. For this DNA, TCRdb reports the protein of a much larger clone, which diverges at residue 15, most likely from a read error; the protein presented here is translated directly from the DNA. The chain joins TRDV2 to TRDJ1, with 8 positions matching TRDD3. Since TCRdb gives no J gene, matching the DNA to germline was used here to assign it. After removal of 0 bases from V and 1 base from J, the junction contained 21 bases not matched to a gene. CDR3 length: 21 residues. CDR1 is GEAIGNYY and CDR2 is EKD in the germline V gene. The CDR3 spells CACDTSPTYSWGTRCTDKLIF. CDR3 coding DNA: TGTGCCTGTGACACCTCCCCTACGTACTCCTGGGGGACCCGGTGCACCGATAAACTCATCTTT.

With regard to this clone: A read error likely explains why the TCRdb protein, taken from a much larger clone, differs from this DNA's translation at residue 15; the protein shown is translated from the DNA. This chain joins TRDV1 and TRDJ1; D possibly uses TRDD2 or TRDD3 (7 bases each). The J gene was not available in TCRdb and was assigned here by matching the DNA to germline segments. Germline V gene lookup returns CDR1 TSWWSYY and CDR2 QGS. Deletions cut 3 bases from V and 1 base from J, with 33 bases between. The CDR3 runs 22 residues. The CDR3 sequence is CALGDSSFLGRVWGTRTDKLIF. The CDR3 bases are TGTGCTCTTGGGGATTCTTCCTTCCTCGGAAGAGTGTGGGGGACACGCACCGATAAACTCATCTTT.

This clone was picked up a small number of times. The amino acid sequence in TCRdb belongs to a much larger clone and departs from this DNA's translation at residue 17, likely a sequencing read error; the sequence shown is translated from the DNA. The V gene is TRDV2; the J gene was not called; the D segment call TRDD3 is taken from the table without a DNA check. The CDR3 is made up of 18 amino acids. Per the germline V gene, CDR1 is GEAIGNYY and CDR2 is EKD. Here the CDR3 reads CACDTVLGDTRKTDKLTF. CDR3 DNA sequence: TGTGCCTGTGACACCGTACTGGGGGATACGCGCAAGACCGATAAACTCACCTTT.

About this clone itself: A far larger clone lies a single base away; this is likely a read error. Other DNA sequences from this sample encode an identical CDR3 as well. The gene calls are TRDV2 and TRDJ1, with a tentative D call TRDD3 (6 bases). No J gene is reported in TCRdb; it was inferred here by comparing the DNA with germline. Looked up from germline, CDR1 is GEAIGNYY and CDR2 is EKD. The CDR3 loop spans 18 amino acids. The CDR3 DNA is TGCGCCTGTGACAGTCCGAGAATGGGGGGCAGGTACACCGATAAACTCATCTTT. It is translated as CACDSPRMGGRYTDKLIF.

With respect to this clone: The amino acid sequence in TCRdb belongs to a much larger clone and departs from this DNA's translation at residue 16, likely a sequencing read error; the sequence shown is translated from the DNA. The V gene reported is TRDV2; the J gene is uncalled. CDR1 is GEAIGNYY and CDR2 is EKD in the germline V gene. The CDR3 totals 18 residues. For the CDR3, the DNA is TGTGCCTGTGACAAGGTGTGGCCGTTCTTATCCCACACCGATAAACCCATCTTT. Translated, it gives CACDKVWPFLSHTDKPIF.

This clone was seen a few times. A far larger clone lies a single base away; this is likely a read error. The same CDR3 also results from other DNA sequences found in this sample. The rearrangement joins TRDV2 to TRDJ3; 12 bases line up with TRDD3. The J gene is absent in TCRdb and was assigned here via DNA matching to germline. Germline CDR1 GEAIGNYY, CDR2 EKD. The CDR3 extends over 21 amino acids. V dropped 1 base and J dropped 3; count of bases not matched to a gene: 12. DNA of the CDR3: TGTGCCTGTGACACGGGGGGACTACTGGGGGATACTGGCTGGGACACCCGACAGATGTTTTTC. Amino acid sequence: CACDTGGLLGDTGWDTRQMFF.

The sample holds a few counts of this clone. A far larger clone is a single base away, which makes a read error likely. Other DNA sequences from this sample encode an identical CDR3 as well. The chain carries TRDV2 and TRDJ1, with 11 bases matching TRDD3. The J gene comes from matching the DNA to germline here; TCRdb lacks it. The germline gives CDR1 GEAIGNYY, CDR2 EKD. The CDR3 is 19 residues long. V was pared by 1 base and J by 0 bases, with 12 bases of the junction left unmatched. The CDR3 DNA follows: TGTGCCTGTGACACGCCCTGGAAGGTGGGGGATACGTACACCGATAAACTCATCTTT. Amino acids: CACDTPWKVGDTYTDKLIF.

In this sample, this clone turned up a few times. This likely reflects a read error, since a far larger clone is one base away. Other DNA variants within this sample encode the same CDR3. The chain joins TRDV1 to TRDJ1, with a possible D match to TRDD3 (5 bases). The J gene comes from matching the DNA to germline here; TCRdb lacks it. Between the trimmed V and J ends, which lost 0 bases and 0 bases, there was a span of 26 bases. The CDR3 spans 21 residues. Germline values: CDR1 TSWWSYY, CDR2 QGS. Here the CDR3 DNA reads TGTGCTCTTGGGGAACTAGCGGTGGCGGGATCCTCGAGGTGGTACACCGATAAACTCATCTTT. This codes for CALGELAVAGSSRWYTDKLIF.

This clone was seen more than once but under ten times. The TCRdb protein comes from a much larger clone and disagrees with this DNA's translation at residue 15, likely due to a read error; the protein given here is derived from the DNA. The chain employs TRDV2 and TRDJ1; D assignment may be TRDD1 or TRDD3 (5 bases each). No J segment appears in TCRdb, so it was assigned here by matching the sequence to germline. This CDR3 spans 19 amino acids. The V gene's germline CDR1 is GEAIGNYY and CDR2 EKD. In DNA form, the CDR3 reads TGTGCCTGTGACATTCGGAGGACTCCCGTGAAATGGGGCACCAATAAACTCATCTTT. Translating it yields CACDIRRTPVKWGTNKLIF.

As regards this clone: The TCRdb record carries a much larger clone's protein, which differs from this DNA's translation at residue 8; a read error is the likely cause, and the protein listed here is the DNA translation. This chain joins TRDV1 and TRDJ1; D unresolved. Germline matching of the DNA provided the J gene here, since TCRdb leaves it blank. V was clipped by 1 base and J by 6 bases, with 6 bases between them. In germline, CDR1 is TSWWSYY, CDR2 QGS. The CDR3 is made up of 12 amino acids. CDR3 residues: CALGEQPNKLIF. The CDR3 nucleotides read TGTGCTCTTGGGGAACAACCCAATAAACTCATCTTT.

This clone was counted only a few times. The amino acid sequence in TCRdb belongs to a much larger clone and departs from this DNA's translation at residue 10, likely a sequencing read error; the sequence shown is translated from the DNA. The chain employs TRDV2 and TRDJ1, with a weak D call TRDD3 (6 bases). Germline values: CDR1 GEAIGNYY, CDR2 EKD. The CDR3 consists of 14 residues. The CDR3 loop reads CASDRGDHTGKLIF. DNA of the CDR3: TGTGCCTCCGACCGGGGGGACCACACCGGTAAACTCATCTTT.

As regards this clone: This DNA translates differently at residue 5 from the TCRdb protein, which is that of a much larger clone; a read error is likely, and the protein shown is the DNA's own translation. This chain connects TRDV2 to TRDJ2, with D perhaps TRDD3 (5 bases). TCRdb carries no J gene annotation; the J gene was assigned here by matching the DNA with germline. The CDR3 runs to 21 residues. The V and J ends lost 3 bases and 0 bases respectively, with 28 bases between them. Germline V gene data show CDR1 as GEAIGNYY and CDR2 as EKD. CDR3 in amino acids: CACDAVRTGESRFPLTAQLFF. The CDR3 DNA reads as TGTGCCTGTGACGCCGTTAGGACCGGGGAATCCCGCTTTCCTTTGACAGCACAACTCTTCTTT.

This clone was seen only a few times. The mismatch at residue 3 between this DNA's translation and the TCRdb protein of a much larger clone likely reflects a read error; the protein shown is translated from the DNA. The chain combines TRDV2 with TRDJ1; TRDD3 agrees at 8 bases. The J gene, not given by TCRdb, was assigned here from a germline match of the nucleotide sequence. Germline loops: CDR1 GEAIGNYY, CDR2 EKD. There are 17 residues in the CDR3. CDR3 in DNA: TGTGCCCGTGAGCCGCTGGGGGAGAAGAGAAACACCGATAAACTCATCTTT. It specifies CAREPLGEKRNTDKLIF.

In nucleotides, the CDR3 is TGCGCGTCCGACACCGATAAACTCATCTTT. Translating gives CASDTDKLIF. Although no V gene was called, TRDJ1 is the J gene. The CDR3 covers 10 residues.

About this clone itself: A read error likely explains this, since a far larger clone differs by one base. Other DNA sequences of this sample code for an identical CDR3. V is TRDV2 and J is TRDJ1; D unresolved. Matching the DNA to germline supplied the J gene, which TCRdb does not give. Germline loops: CDR1 GEAIGNYY, CDR2 EKD. The V end was cut by 5 bases, the J end by 0 bases, with 27 bases between. This CDR3 contains 19 residues. The CDR3 loop is CACVGTWKGISLHTDKLIF. The CDR3 region has the DNA TGTGCCTGTGTGGGCACTTGGAAGGGAATCTCACTCCACACCGATAAACTCATCTTT.

This clone was observed a few times. This likely came from a read error, as a far larger clone is one base away. Within the sample, other DNA sequences also encode this same CDR3. The chain has TRDV2 and TRDJ1; 10 bases map to TRDD3. The CDR3 spans 17 residues. The germline V gene encodes CDR1 GEAIGNYY and CDR2 EKD. CDR3 amino acids: CACDTLGDSGETDKLIF. In nucleotides, the CDR3 is TGTGCCTGTGACACACTGGGGGATTCGGGTGAGACCGACAAACTCATCTTT.

About this clone itself: With a far larger clone one base away, a read error is the likely cause. Other DNA sequences in the sample encode the same CDR3. The CDR3 bases are TGTGCTCTTGGGACCATGCTGGCCTATCGCTTCGATAAACTCATCTTT. This translates into CALGTMLAYRFDKLIF. The chain is built from TRDV1 and TRDJ1; D uncertain. The J gene was not available in TCRdb and was assigned here by matching the DNA to germline segments. The length of the CDR3 is 16 residues. V lost 5 bases, J lost 4 bases, and 20 bases lay in between. The germline V gene encodes CDR1 TSWWSYY and CDR2 QGS.

For this clone: The mismatch at residue 15 between this DNA's translation and the TCRdb protein of a much larger clone likely reflects a read error; the protein shown is translated from the DNA. The chain is built from TRDV1 and TRDJ1, with TRDD3 identical over 13 bases. The J gene, missing from TCRdb, was assigned here through DNA to germline matching. CDR1 is TSWWSYY and CDR2 is QGS in the germline V gene. J gave up 3 bases and V 0 bases, and 13 bases lay outside the gene matches. The CDR3 is made up of 20 amino acids. As DNA, the CDR3 is TGTGCTCTTGGGGAACTAGCAGATCTCGATACTGGGGGATACGCCGATAAACTCATCTTT. It codes for CALGELADLDTGGYADKLIF.

This clone was seen a few times. TCRdb has a much larger clone's protein, which differs at residue 14 from the translation of this DNA, likely because of a read error; what is shown is the protein translated from the DNA. V usage is TRDV1 and J usage is TRDJ1, with TRDD3 matching over 11 bases. This CDR3 contains 21 residues. J lost 2 bases, V lost 7 bases, and 24 bases had no gene match. Germline V lookup: CDR1 TSWWSYY, CDR2 QGS. Written as DNA, the CDR3 is TGTGCTCTTGCGCGCGAGCCTCAGTACTGGGGGATAGAAGGGAGGACCGATAAACTCATCTTT. Protein: CALAREPQYWGIEGRTDKLIF.

In the case of this clone: This likely came from a read error, as a far larger clone is one base away. The chain is built from TRDV2 and TRDJ1; TRDD3 agrees at 9 bases. Assignment of the J gene here rests on matching the DNA to germline, because TCRdb gives none. The germline V gene has CDR1 GEAIGNYY and CDR2 EKD. CDR3 length equals 18 residues. In nucleotides, the CDR3 is TGCGCCTGTGACACCCTCTCAAGGGGATACGCGTACACCGATAAACTCATCTTT. Translated: CACDTLSRGYAYTDKLIF.

A remark on this clone: The protein TCRdb lists belongs to a much larger clone and differs from this DNA's translation at residue 11, which points to a read error; the protein shown is made from the DNA. The chain links TRDV2 to TRDJ1, with TRDD3 matching 7 bases. Since TCRdb gives no J gene, matching the DNA to germline was used here to assign it. The CDR3 has 19 residues. Germline lookup yields CDR1 GEAIGNYY and CDR2 EKD. V lost 3 bases, J lost 0 bases, and 18 bases stayed unmatched. The CDR3 protein is CACDLLDLGVSSYTDKLIF. The CDR3 coding sequence is TGTGCCTGTGACCTCTTGGACCTGGGGGTCTCATCGTACACCGATAAACTCATCTTT.

This clone showed up just a few times. A far larger clone is a single base away, which makes a read error likely. The identical CDR3 is also encoded by other nucleotide sequences in the sample. This chain connects TRDV2 to TRDJ1, with D perhaps matching TRDD2 or TRDD3 (6 bases each). Because TCRdb records no J gene, it was assigned here through a match of the DNA to germline. Trimming removed 3 bases from V and 2 bases from J, with 51 bases in between. The germline gives CDR1 GEAIGNYY, CDR2 EKD. This CDR3 has 27 amino acids. In nucleotides, the CDR3 is TGTGCCTGTGACCGCCGTCCCGACGCCTTGGGCTCCCTCACTAGGGGGGACCCTTCCCCTGGAACCGATAAACTCATCTTT. It is translated as CACDRRPDALGSLTRGDPSPGTDKLIF.

Regarding this clone: A far larger clone differs by one base, so this is likely a read error. This sample includes further DNA sequences coding for the same CDR3. This chain uses TRDV2 with TRDJ1; D unresolved. The J gene comes from matching the DNA to germline here; TCRdb lacks it. Germline CDR1 and CDR2: GEAIGNYY and EKD. The V end lost 3 bases, the J end lost 2 bases, and 9 bases lay between the germline ends. The CDR3 extends over 13 amino acids. The CDR3 DNA reads TGTGCCTGTGACTTAATGACGACCGATAAACTCATCTTT. Its protein product is CACDLMTTDKLIF.

About this clone: The protein given by TCRdb reflects a much larger clone and differs at residue 6 from this DNA's translation, likely from a read error; the protein shown is the DNA's translation. The chain links TRDV2 to TRDJ1, with 12 bases identical to TRDD3. TCRdb leaves out the J gene; it was filled in here by matching the DNA to germline. The V gene's germline CDR1 is GEAIGNYY and CDR2 EKD. Unmatched junction bases numbered 12, after V lost 0 bases and J lost 2 bases. The CDR3 is 19 residues long. Here the CDR3 reads CACDTALGDTFRRTDKLIF. As DNA, the CDR3 is TGTGCCTGTGACACCGCACTGGGGGATACCTTCCGGCGGACCGATAAACTCATCTTT.

This clone showed up just a few times. With a far larger clone one base away, a read error is the likely cause. Other DNA sequences within the sample encode an identical CDR3. The rearrangement uses TRDV1 and TRDJ1; 8 bases match TRDD3. TCRdb records no J gene; here it was assigned by comparing the DNA to germline. The germline gives CDR1 TSWWSYY, CDR2 QGS. The CDR3 has 19 amino acids. CDR3 DNA: TGCGCTCTTGGGGAACTATCCTACCAGGGGGATAGCTACACCGATAAACTCATCTTT. Translated: CALGELSYQGDSYTDKLIF.

Details on this clone: The protein recorded in TCRdb matches a much larger clone and deviates from this DNA's translation at residue 9, suggesting a read error; the protein here is obtained by translating the DNA. V is TRDV1 and J is TRDJ1, with a tentative D call TRDD3 (6 bases). The CDR3 extends over 15 amino acids. Trimming took 9 bases from V and 0 from J, leaving 17 bases between them. The germline V gene has CDR1 TSWWSYY and CDR2 QGS. DNA for the CDR3: TGTGCTCTCGGGCCGCTGGGGTTGAACACCGATAAACTCATCTTT. Translation gives CALGPLGLNTDKLIF.

In regard to this clone: The protein that TCRdb holds for this DNA derives from a much larger clone and differs from the translated DNA at residue 4, which likely indicates a read error; the protein shown here is translated from the DNA. The rearrangement joins TRDV1 to TRDJ2, with D perhaps matching TRDD3 (6 bases). V gave up 7 bases and J gave up 4 bases, with 22 bases separating them. CDR1 and CDR2 (germline): TSWWSYY, QGS. The CDR3 has 17 amino acids. The CDR3 DNA reads TGTGCTCTTGAGGACATTAATTCGGGGATCAGGACAGCACAACTCTTCTTT. Translation: CALEDINSGIRTAQLFF.